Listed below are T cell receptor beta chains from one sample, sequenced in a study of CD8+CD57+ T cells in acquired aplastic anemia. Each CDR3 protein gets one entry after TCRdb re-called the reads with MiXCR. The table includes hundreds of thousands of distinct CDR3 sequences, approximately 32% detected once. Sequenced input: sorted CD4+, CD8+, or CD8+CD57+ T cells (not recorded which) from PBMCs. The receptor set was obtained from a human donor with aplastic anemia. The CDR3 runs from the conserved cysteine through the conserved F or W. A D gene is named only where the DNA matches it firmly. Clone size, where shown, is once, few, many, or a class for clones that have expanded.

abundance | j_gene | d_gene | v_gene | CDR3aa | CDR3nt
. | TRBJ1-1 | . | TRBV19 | CASSIDLERAEAFF | TGTGCCAGTAGTATAGATCTGGAGCGGGCTGAAGCTTTCTTT
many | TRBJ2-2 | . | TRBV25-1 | CASSEGDYTGELFF | TGTGCCAGCAGTGAAGGGGATTATACCGGGGAGCTGTTTTTT
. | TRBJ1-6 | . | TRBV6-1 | CASSRRRGGGNSPLHF | TGTGCCAGCAGCCGTAGAAGGGGGGGGGGGAATTCACCCCTCCACTTT
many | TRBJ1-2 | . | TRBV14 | CASSQQVHEGYTF | TGTGCCAGCAGCCAACAGGTCCACGAAGGCTACACCTTC
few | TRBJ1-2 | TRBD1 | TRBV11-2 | CASSLFWSGGSYGYTF | TGTGCCAGCAGCTTATTTTGGTCAGGGGGAAGCTATGGCTACACCTTC
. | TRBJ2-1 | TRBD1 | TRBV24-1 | CATSGQGGTDTQFF | TGTGCCACCAGTGGACAGGGGGGTACAGATACGCAGTTCTTC
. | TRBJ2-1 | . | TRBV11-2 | CASRSPGRNSEQFF | TGTGCCAGCAGGTCCCCCGGACGGAATAGTGAGCAGTTCTTC
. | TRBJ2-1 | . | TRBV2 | CAITSSGADNEQFF | TGTGCCATCACTAGTTCAGGGGCCGACAATGAGCAGTTCTTC
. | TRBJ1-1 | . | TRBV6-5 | CASSYRRLGSFNTEAFF | TGTGCCAGCAGTTATCGCAGGCTAGGGTCCTTTAACACTGAAGCTTTCTTT
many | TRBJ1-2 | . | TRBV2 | CASSDHAFGYGYTF | TGTGCCAGCAGTGATCATGCATTCGGCTATGGCTACACCTTC
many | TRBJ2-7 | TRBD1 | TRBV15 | CATARKAGTGNEQYF | TGTGCCACCGCTAGGAAGGCCGGGACAGGGAACGAGCAGTACTTC
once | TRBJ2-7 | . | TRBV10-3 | CAISDEGREPYEQYF | TGTGCCATCAGTGACGAAGGTAGGGAGCCCTACGAGCAGTACTTC
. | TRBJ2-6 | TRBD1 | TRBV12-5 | CASGLGQGFGANVLTF | TGTGCTAGTGGTTTGGGACAGGGTTTTGGGGCCAACGTCCTGACTTTC
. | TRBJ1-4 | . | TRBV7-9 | CASSNRGVTEKLFF | TGTGCCAGCAGCAATAGGGGCGTGACAGAAAAACTGTTTTTT
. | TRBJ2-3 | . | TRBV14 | CASSQGGVGDTQYF | TGTGCCAGCAGCCAAGGGGGGGTCGGAGATACGCAGTATTTT
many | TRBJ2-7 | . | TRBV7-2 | CATRIKGPNYEQYF | TGTGCCACCAGAATAAAGGGACCGAACTACGAGCAGTACTTC
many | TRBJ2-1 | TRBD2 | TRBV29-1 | CSAAGLAGDEQFF | TGCAGCGCGGCGGGCCTAGCGGGAGATGAGCAGTTCTTC
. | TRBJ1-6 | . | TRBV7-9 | CASSGLPAYNSPLHF | TGTGCCAGCAGCGGCCTTCCGGCATACAATTCACCCCTCCACTTT
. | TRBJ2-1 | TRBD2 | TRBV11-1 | CASSLGGLAGIVNEQFF | TGTGCCAGCAGCTTAGGGGGACTAGCGGGAATAGTCAATGAGCAGTTCTTC
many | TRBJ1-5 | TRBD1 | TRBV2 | CASSEGGQVADKQPQHF | TGTGCCAGCAGTGAAGGAGGACAGGTGGCCGATAAGCAGCCCCAGCATTTT
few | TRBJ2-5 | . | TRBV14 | CASSQDPRISRGEETQYF | TGTGCCAGCAGCCAAGATCCCCGGATTTCGAGGGGCGAGGAGACCCAGTACTTC
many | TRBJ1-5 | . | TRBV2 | CASRERGQPQHF | TGTGCCAGCAGGGAGAGGGGCCAGCCCCAGCATTTT
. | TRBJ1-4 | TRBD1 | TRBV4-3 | CASSPVPGQGPTNGKLFF | TGCGCCAGCAGCCCTGTCCCGGGACAGGGGCCAACTAATGGAAAACTGTTTTTT
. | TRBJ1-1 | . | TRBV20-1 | CSAREKAGNTEAFF | TGCAGTGCTAGAGAAAAGGCGGGGAACACTGAAGCTTTCTTT
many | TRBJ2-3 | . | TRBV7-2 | CASSAVQDTQYF | TGTGCCAGCAGCGCTGTTCAAGATACGCAGTATTTT
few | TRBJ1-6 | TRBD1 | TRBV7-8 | CASSVQGADYSPLHF | TGTGCCAGCAGCGTACAGGGGGCTGATTATTCACCCCTCCACTTT
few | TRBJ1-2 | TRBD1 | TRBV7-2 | CASSLGGSQGANYGYTF | TGTGCCAGCAGCTTAGGTGGATCCCAGGGGGCAAACTATGGCTACACCTTC
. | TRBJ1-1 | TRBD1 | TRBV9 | CASSTGQGLNTEAFF | TGTGCCAGCAGCACGGGACAGGGGTTGAACACTGAAGCTTTCTTT
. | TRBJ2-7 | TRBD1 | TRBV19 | CASSEGTGFDEQYF | TGTGCCAGCAGCGAGGGGACAGGGTTTGACGAGCAGTACTTC
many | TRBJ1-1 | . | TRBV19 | CASSMGRRNTEAFF | TGTGCCAGTAGTATGGGCAGGAGGAACACTGAAGCTTTCTTT
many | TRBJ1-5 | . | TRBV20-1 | CSASGTIPNRPQHF | TGCAGTGCTAGCGGGACAATCCCTAATCGGCCCCAGCATTTT
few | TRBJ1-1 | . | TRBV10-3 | CAISESGAGPTNTEAFF | TGTGCCATCAGTGAGTCGGGGGCCGGCCCGACCAACACTGAAGCTTTCTTT
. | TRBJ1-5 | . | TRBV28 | CASSPSSQPQHF | TGTGCCAGCAGTCCGTCAAGTCAGCCCCAGCATTTT
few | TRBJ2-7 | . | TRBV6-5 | CASSYDSNYEQYF | TGTGCCAGCAGTTACGACAGTAACTACGAGCAGTACTTC
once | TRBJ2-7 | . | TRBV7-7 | CARDSYEQYF | TGTGCTAGAGATAGCTACGAGCAGTACTTC
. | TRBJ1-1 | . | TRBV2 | CASSLLTANTEAFF | TGTGCCAGCAGTTTATTGACAGCGAACACTGAAGCTTTCTTT
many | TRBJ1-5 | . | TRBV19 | CASSMGSAYSNQPQHF | TGTGCCAGTAGTATGGGGTCCGCTTATAGCAATCAGCCCCAGCATTTT
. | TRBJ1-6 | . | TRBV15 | CAKWSSSDNWDNSPLHF | TGTGCCAAATGGAGTTCTAGCGATAATTGGGATAATTCACCCCTCCACTTT
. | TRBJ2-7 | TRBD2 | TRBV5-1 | CASSWGTSGFSYEQYF | TGCGCCAGCAGCTGGGGGACTAGCGGATTCTCCTACGAGCAGTACTTC
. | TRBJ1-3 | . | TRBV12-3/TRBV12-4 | CASSPYGWSHGNTIYF | TGTGCCAGCAGTCCTTACGGGTGGTCTCATGGAAACACCATATATTTT
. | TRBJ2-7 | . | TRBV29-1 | CSVSGGNSYEQYF | TGCAGCGTTTCTGGGGGGAACTCCTACGAGCAGTACTTC
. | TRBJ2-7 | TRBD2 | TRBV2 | CASSYLLAGTYEQYF | TGTGCCAGCAGCTATTTGCTAGCGGGAACCTACGAGCAGTACTTC
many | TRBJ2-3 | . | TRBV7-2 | CASRPDHSTDTQYF | TGTGCCAGCAGACCTGATCACAGCACAGATACGCAGTATTTT
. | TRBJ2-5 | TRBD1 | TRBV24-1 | CATQRGLGTGPTRETQYF | TGTGCCACCCAAAGGGGTTTGGGGACAGGACCCACCCGGGAGACCCAGTACTTC
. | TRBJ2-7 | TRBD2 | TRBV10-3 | CASSEAGPAGEQYF | TGTGCCAGCAGTGAAGCGGGACCGGCGGGCGAGCAGTACTTC
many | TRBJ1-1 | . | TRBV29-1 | CSVDAGGLNTEAFF | TGCAGCGTTGACGCCGGGGGCTTGAACACTGAAGCTTTCTTT
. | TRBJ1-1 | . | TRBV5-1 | CASSLEGRSEAFF | TGCGCCAGCAGCTTGGAGGGGAGGTCTGAAGCTTTCTTT
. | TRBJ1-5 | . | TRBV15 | CATSRVKYQPQHF | TGTGCCACCAGCAGAGTAAAGTATCAGCCCCAGCATTTT
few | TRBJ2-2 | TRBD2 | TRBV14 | CASSQEAGVPTGELFF | TGTGCCAGCAGCCAAGAAGCGGGAGTGCCCACCGGGGAGCTGTTTTTT
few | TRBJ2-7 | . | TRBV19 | CASSTYGQSDEQYF | TGTGCCAGTAGTACCTATGGACAGTCTGACGAGCAGTACTTC
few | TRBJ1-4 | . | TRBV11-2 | CASSRRTGAGDGEKLFF | TGTGCCAGCAGCCGTCGAACCGGGGCAGGGGACGGTGAAAAACTGTTTTTT
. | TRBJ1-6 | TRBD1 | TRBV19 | CASRPRDRERNSPLHF | TGTGCCAGTAGACCCCGGGACAGGGAGCGGAATTCACCCCTCCACTTT
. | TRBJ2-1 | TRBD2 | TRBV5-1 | CASSSGLAGGPGYNEQFF | TGCGCCAGCAGCTCGGGACTAGCGGGAGGGCCGGGGTACAATGAGCAGTTCTTC